Each of the 30 T cell receptor beta chains below was sequenced from the same sample in a study of blood T cells in healthy people across ages. Combining a sample-barcoded 5' primer with a J-beta primer mix, a second PCR ran for roughly 7 to 12 cycles. Via MiXCR, TCRdb re-called the 5' RACE reads, giving one row per CDR3 protein. Of about 680,000 distinct CDR3 sequences listed, about 52% are singletons. The sequencing sample was made of blood. The source is a woman aged 60-75 years in good health.

This clonotype was detected once. The J gene is TRBJ2-5, the V gene TRBV12-3 or TRBV12-4; unclear D gene. Trimming stripped 5 bases from V and 11 bases from J, with 30 bases between. This CDR3 has 17 amino acids. CDR3 sequence (DNA): TGTGCCAGCAGTGAAATGACCCGGAGTTGGACCTACAATGAGCAGTACTTC. This encodes CASSEMTRSWTYNEQYF.

The V gene is TRBV15, the J gene TRBJ2-1; 7 bases match TRBD2. V shed 6 bases and J 7 bases; nucleotides not matched to a gene: 15. The CDR3 has 16 amino acids. Germline V CDR1 and CDR2: LNHNV, YYDKDF (reference sequence). CDR3 DNA: TGTGCCACCAGTCCCGGTTGGCGGGAGAGAAAGAATGAGCAGTTCTTC. Protein sequence: CATSPGWRERKNEQFF.

This clonotype was counted a single time. The chain joins TRBV28 to TRBJ2-3; D tentatively reads TRBD1 or TRBD2 (5 bases each). The germline gives CDR1 MDHEN, CDR2 SYDVKM. The CDR3 has 17 residues. Trimming shortened V by 1 base and J by 1 base, and 15 bases separated the two germline ends. In nucleotides, the CDR3 is TGTGCCAGCAGTTTATTAGATGGGGGAGTTCGCACAGATACGCAGTATTTT. Translation: CASSLLDGGVRTDTQYF.

This sequence joins TRBV20-1 and TRBJ2-1; D gene ambiguous. Germline CDR1 reads DFQATT; CDR2 reads SNEGSKA (reference sequence). V shed 3 bases and J shed 6 bases, with 6 bases lying between them. The length of the CDR3 is 11 residues. The CDR3 bases are TGCAGTGCTAGTTTACTCAATGAGCAGTTCTTC. This encodes CSASLLNEQFF.

V gene TRBV12-3 or TRBV12-4 combines with J gene TRBJ2-7; TRBD2 is a possible D gene (5 bases). Trimming left V 5 bases short and J 4 bases short, with 18 bases between. CDR3 length equals 15 residues. The CDR3 spells CASSPRHRGSYEQYF. The CDR3 coding sequence is TGTGCCAGCAGTCCCCGACACAGAGGGTCTTACGAGCAGTACTTC.

This clonotype came up a few times. The chain couples TRBV12-3 or TRBV12-4 to TRBJ1-4, with D uncertain. This CDR3 spans 15 amino acids. Trimming removed 1 base from V and 0 bases from J, with 6 bases in between. Here the CDR3 reads CASSLEAATNEKLFF. CDR3 nucleotides: TGTGCCAGCAGTTTAGAGGCGGCAACTAATGAAAAACTGTTTTTT.

The chain couples TRBV7-2 to TRBJ2-3; 7 bases agree with TRBD2. CDR3 size: 14 residues. The germline gives CDR1 SGHTA, CDR2 FQGNSA. Germline trimming cut 5 bases from V and 2 bases from J; bases unmatched to any gene: 4. The DNA of the CDR3 is TGTGCCAGCAGCCCACGACTAGCCACAGATACGCAGTATTTT. It is translated as CASSPRLATDTQYF.

The genes are TRBV7-3 and TRBJ2-1, with TRBD2 identical over 9 bases. Germline V gene data show CDR1 as SGHTA and CDR2 as FQGTGA. The trim removed 5 bases at V and 9 bases at J, leaving 14 bases unmatched. There are 16 residues in the CDR3. DNA for the CDR3: TGTGCCAGCAGCCCAAGGGGGGCGGGAGGGCCGATTGAGCAGTTCTTC. Protein: CASSPRGAGGPIEQFF.

J is TRBJ1-2 and V is TRBV4-2; D remains unclear. Per the germline V gene, CDR1 is LGHNA and CDR2 is YNFKEQ. This CDR3 is built from 16 residues. V was cut by 0 bases and J by 4 bases, with 15 bases left in between. CDR3 loop: CASSQDGNGGFYGYTF. The DNA for the CDR3 is TGTGCCAGCAGCCAAGATGGGAACGGAGGATTCTATGGCTACACCTTC.

The chain uses TRBV30 and TRBJ2-4; D remains ambiguous. Germline CDR1 GTSNPN, CDR2 SVGIG (reference sequence). Trimming pared 3 bases from V and 8 bases from J, leaving 11 bases between. The CDR3 contains 12 residues. DNA of the CDR3: TGTGCCTGGAGCTACGTCCACCACATTCAGTACTTC. Amino acid sequence: CAWSYVHHIQYF.

CDR3 sequence reads: CASSLIVWPGLAGVDEQFF. The CDR3 bases are TGTGCCAGCAGCTTAATCGTTTGGCCGGGACTAGCGGGAGTGGATGAGCAGTTCTTC. The genes are TRBV11-2 and TRBJ2-1, with 14 bases aligning to TRBD2. The germline V gene has CDR1 SGHAT and CDR2 FQNNGV. The J segment lost 8 bases and the V segment lost 2 bases, leaving 14 bases of the junction unmatched. This CDR3 contains 19 residues.

This clonotype was seen a handful of times. This chain connects TRBV7-6 to TRBJ2-5, with D possibly called TRBD1 or TRBD2 (5 bases each). The J call may not be correct, given that the DNA end is closer to TRBJ2-7. The CDR3 is 15 residues long. Germline lookup yields CDR1 SGHVS and CDR2 FNYEAQ. CDR3 nucleotide sequence: TGTGCCAGCAGCCCCGGATGGGGACGGACGTACGAGCAGTACTTC. Protein sequence: CASSPGWGRTYEQYF.

This clonotype was observed at least ten times. V usage is TRBV7-3 and J usage is TRBJ2-5; 9 positions match TRBD2. V was pared by 5 bases and J by 4 bases, with 11 bases of the junction left unmatched. Germline V CDR1 and CDR2: SGHTA, FQGTGA. CDR3 length: 16 residues. CDR3 DNA: TGTGCCAGCAGCCAGACCGGGACTAGCAGTCGAGAGACCCAGTACTTC. Its protein is CASSQTGTSSRETQYF.

The chain recombines TRBV20-1 with TRBJ1-3; 8 bases match TRBD1. The CDR3 covers 13 residues. Trimming removed 6 bases from V and 1 base from J; junction bases left unmatched: 2. CDR1 and CDR2 (germline): DFQATT, SNEGSKA (reference sequence). The chain's CDR3 is CSARTGSGNTIYF. The CDR3 region has the DNA TGCAGTGCCAGGACAGGGTCTGGAAACACCATATATTTT.

The chain couples TRBV7-2 to TRBJ1-5; unclear D gene. The CDR3 is 13 residues long. V lost 5 bases, J lost 4 bases, and 9 bases lay in between. Looked up from germline, CDR1 is SGHTA and CDR2 is FQGNSA. The CDR3 sequence: CASSVDTNQPQHF. The CDR3 region has the DNA TGTGCCAGCAGCGTAGACACTAATCAGCCCCAGCATTTT.

V gene TRBV6-2 or TRBV6-3 combines with J gene TRBJ2-5, with a tentative D call TRBD2 (5 bases). V was clipped by 2 bases and J by 3 bases, with 13 bases between them. This CDR3 spans 15 amino acids. The germline gives CDR1 MNHEY, CDR2 SVGEGT. CDR3 nucleotides: TGTGCCAGCAGTTACGGTAGCTGGCGGGAAGAGACCCAGTACTTC. Amino acids: CASSYGSWREETQYF.

In this sample, this clonotype turned up a few times. V is TRBV18 and J is TRBJ2-3; D ambiguous. Germline assignment: CDR1 KGHSH and CDR2 LQKENI. Trimming shortened V by 0 bases and J by 0 bases, and 10 bases separated the two germline ends. This CDR3 region has 16 residues. This CDR3 reads CASSPPLGTSTDTQYF. The CDR3 bases are TGTGCCAGCTCACCACCCCTCGGAACTAGCACAGATACGCAGTATTTT.

The chain couples TRBV7-3 to TRBJ2-7; no definite D call. The CDR3 is 13 residues long. The ends were cut back, 5 bases at V and 8 bases at J, with 16 bases in the middle. The germline CDR1 and CDR2 sequences are SGHTA and FQGTGA. The CDR3 coding sequence is TGTGCCAGCAGCGTCACCCCCGGCGAAAAGCAGTACTTC. This gives the protein CASSVTPGEKQYF.

This clonotype has just a few counts. This chain links TRBV3-1 with TRBJ2-5; possible D gene TRBD2, 5 bases. CDR1 and CDR2 (germline): LGHDT, YNNKEL (reference sequence). Trimming took 4 bases from V and 5 from J, leaving 11 bases between them. CDR3 length equals 13 residues. The CDR3 spells CASSRNGEETQYF. The CDR3 DNA is TGTGCCAGCAGCCGGAATGGGGAGGAGACCCAGTACTTC.

This clonotype was seen a few times. The gene calls are TRBV20-1 and TRBJ2-4, with TRBD2 matching 15 bases. CDR1 is DFQATT and CDR2 is SNEGSKA in the germline V gene (reference sequence). The V segment lost 6 bases and the J segment 13 bases; nucleotides outside the gene matches: 13. This CDR3 comprises 15 residues. CDR3 in DNA: TGCAGTGCCCCCCTCCCGGGACTAGCGGGAGGTGCCCAGTACTTC. This gives the protein CSAPLPGLAGGAQYF.

A few counts support this clonotype. The chain combines TRBV7-2 with TRBJ2-4, with 7 positions matching TRBD1. The germline CDR1 and CDR2 sequences are SGHTA and FQGNSA. The V gene end was trimmed by 1 base and the J gene end by 8 bases; junction bases not matched to a gene: 5. This CDR3 has 14 amino acids. CDR3 protein: CASSLVAGGDIQYF. Here the CDR3 DNA reads TGTGCCAGCAGCTTAGTGGCAGGGGGAGACATTCAGTACTTC. Using reference TRBV7-2 and TRBJ2-4 for the parts outside the CDR3, the full variable domain is GAGVSQSPSNKVTEKGKDVELRCDPISGHTALYWYRQSLGQGLEFLIYFQGNSAPDKSGLPSDRFSAERTGGSVSTLTIQRTQQEDSAVYLCASSLVAGGDIQYFGAGTRLSVL.

The sample holds one count of this clonotype. The chain employs TRBV4-3 and TRBJ1-5; D call uncertain. This CDR3 region has 14 residues. The V end was cut by 0 bases, the J end by 3 bases, with 6 bases between. Germline loops: CDR1 LGHNA, CDR2 YSLEER. The CDR3 DNA follows: TGCGCCAGCAGCCAAGATAACGCCAATCAGCCCCAGCATTTT. Amino acids: CASSQDNANQPQHF.

A few counts support this clonotype. The chain combines TRBV2 with TRBJ2-1; the D is unclear. The length of the CDR3 is 13 residues. Trimming left V 6 bases short and J 8 bases short, with 14 bases between. CDR1 SNHLY and CDR2 FYNNEI come from the germline V gene. The CDR3 region is CASSLEGPDEQFF. In DNA, the CDR3 is TGTGCCAGCAGCCTCGAAGGGCCGGATGAGCAGTTCTTC.

This clonotype was seen a handful of times. This chain connects TRBV5-1 to TRBJ2-1; possibly TRBD1 for D (6 bases). Per the germline V gene, CDR1 is SGHRS and CDR2 is YFSETQ. V was pared by 0 bases and J by 4 bases, with 11 bases between. The CDR3 runs 15 residues. CDR3 in amino acids: CASSLGPGEYNEQFF. The CDR3 DNA follows: TGCGCCAGCAGCTTGGGGCCAGGGGAGTACAATGAGCAGTTCTTC.

Written as DNA, the CDR3 is TGTGCCAGCAGTTCCCGCAATTACGAGCAGTACTTC. Translation gives CASSSRNYEQYF. This chain connects TRBV28 to TRBJ2-4; D remains unclear. The assigned J gene may be wrong: the sequence end matches TRBJ2-7 better. This CDR3 has 12 residues. Germline CDR1 MDHEN, CDR2 SYDVKM.

J is TRBJ2-7 and V is TRBV4-2, with D perhaps matching TRBD2 (6 bases). The CDR3 extends over 19 amino acids. The germline CDR1 and CDR2 sequences are LGHNA and YNFKEQ. Trimming left V 0 bases short and J 3 bases short, with 24 bases between. In DNA form, the CDR3 reads TGTGCCAGCAGCCAAGATCTATATTTGCAGGGACTTGGCTACTACGAGCAGTACTTC. Residues: CASSQDLYLQGLGYYEQYF.

With respect to this clonotype: A much more abundant neighbour one base away suggests this may be a read error. CDR3 sequence (DNA): TGCAGTGCTAGCGGGGTGGCTGGCGAAGACACAGATACGCAGTATTTT. Translating it yields CSASGVAGEDTDTQYF. The V gene is TRBV20-1, the J gene TRBJ2-3, with D possibly TRBD2 on 5 matching bases. The V and J ends lost 3 bases and 2 bases respectively, with 18 bases between them. CDR3 size: 16 residues. Germline V gene lookup returns CDR1 DFQATT and CDR2 SNEGSKA (reference sequence).

This clonotype has only a few counts. The chain employs TRBV4-3 and TRBJ2-7, with D possibly TRBD2 on 5 matching bases. Trimming removed 2 bases at V and 3 bases at J, with 14 bases between. Germline CDR1 is LGHNA and CDR2 is YSLEER. The CDR3 runs to 15 residues. CDR3 nucleotides: TGCGCCAGCAGCCAACTCCCTAGCACTGGCTACGAGCAGTACTTC. This gives the protein CASSQLPSTGYEQYF.

The chain is built from TRBV20-1 and TRBJ2-7; tentatively, D is TRBD1 (6 bases). The CDR3 spans 14 residues. The ends were cut back, 4 bases at V and 0 bases at J, with 13 bases in the middle. The germline V gene has CDR1 DFQATT and CDR2 SNEGSKA (reference sequence). CDR3 bases: TGCAGTGCTATTTGGCAGGGGTCCTCCTACGAGCAGTACTTC. This encodes CSAIWQGSSYEQYF.

This clonotype has ten or more counts. The rearrangement links TRBV7-2 to TRBJ2-7; 9 bases are a match to TRBD2. V was clipped by 1 base and J by 4 bases; unmatched bases: 5. The CDR3 is 15 residues long. Germline-derived CDR1 and CDR2 are SGHTA and FQGNSA. The CDR3 sequence: CASSLGREGRYEQYF. CDR3 in DNA: TGTGCCAGCAGCTTAGGGCGGGAGGGCCGGTACGAGCAGTACTTC.